This TCR beta chain was sequenced for a study of CD8+CD57+ T cells in acquired aplastic anemia. Study summary: DNA per sorted CD4+ or CD8+ sample ranged about 0.19 to 30 ug, averaging about 2.9 ug.

In this sample, this clonotype turned up a few times. Both TCR beta VDJ combination and CDR3 sequence profiling were carried out. Genomic DNA was the template for this profiling. TCRdb analysed the reads with MiXCR anew, one entry per CDR3 protein. The data hold around 400,000 distinct CDR3 sequences, with about two thirds observed a single time. After removal of 6 bases from V and 7 bases from J, the junction contained 8 bases not matched to a gene. CDR3 length: 14 residues. Germline V CDR1 and CDR2: SNHLY, FYNNEI. The source is a human donor in good health, serving as a control. The J gene is TRBJ1-5, the V gene TRBV2; 8 bases fit TRBD1. The sample consisted of sorted CD4+, CD8+, or CD8+CD57+ T cells (not recorded which) from PBMCs. DNA for the CDR3: TGTGCCAGCAGGCAACTCGACAGGGGCCAGCCCCAGCATTTT. It is translated as CASRQLDRGQPQHF.